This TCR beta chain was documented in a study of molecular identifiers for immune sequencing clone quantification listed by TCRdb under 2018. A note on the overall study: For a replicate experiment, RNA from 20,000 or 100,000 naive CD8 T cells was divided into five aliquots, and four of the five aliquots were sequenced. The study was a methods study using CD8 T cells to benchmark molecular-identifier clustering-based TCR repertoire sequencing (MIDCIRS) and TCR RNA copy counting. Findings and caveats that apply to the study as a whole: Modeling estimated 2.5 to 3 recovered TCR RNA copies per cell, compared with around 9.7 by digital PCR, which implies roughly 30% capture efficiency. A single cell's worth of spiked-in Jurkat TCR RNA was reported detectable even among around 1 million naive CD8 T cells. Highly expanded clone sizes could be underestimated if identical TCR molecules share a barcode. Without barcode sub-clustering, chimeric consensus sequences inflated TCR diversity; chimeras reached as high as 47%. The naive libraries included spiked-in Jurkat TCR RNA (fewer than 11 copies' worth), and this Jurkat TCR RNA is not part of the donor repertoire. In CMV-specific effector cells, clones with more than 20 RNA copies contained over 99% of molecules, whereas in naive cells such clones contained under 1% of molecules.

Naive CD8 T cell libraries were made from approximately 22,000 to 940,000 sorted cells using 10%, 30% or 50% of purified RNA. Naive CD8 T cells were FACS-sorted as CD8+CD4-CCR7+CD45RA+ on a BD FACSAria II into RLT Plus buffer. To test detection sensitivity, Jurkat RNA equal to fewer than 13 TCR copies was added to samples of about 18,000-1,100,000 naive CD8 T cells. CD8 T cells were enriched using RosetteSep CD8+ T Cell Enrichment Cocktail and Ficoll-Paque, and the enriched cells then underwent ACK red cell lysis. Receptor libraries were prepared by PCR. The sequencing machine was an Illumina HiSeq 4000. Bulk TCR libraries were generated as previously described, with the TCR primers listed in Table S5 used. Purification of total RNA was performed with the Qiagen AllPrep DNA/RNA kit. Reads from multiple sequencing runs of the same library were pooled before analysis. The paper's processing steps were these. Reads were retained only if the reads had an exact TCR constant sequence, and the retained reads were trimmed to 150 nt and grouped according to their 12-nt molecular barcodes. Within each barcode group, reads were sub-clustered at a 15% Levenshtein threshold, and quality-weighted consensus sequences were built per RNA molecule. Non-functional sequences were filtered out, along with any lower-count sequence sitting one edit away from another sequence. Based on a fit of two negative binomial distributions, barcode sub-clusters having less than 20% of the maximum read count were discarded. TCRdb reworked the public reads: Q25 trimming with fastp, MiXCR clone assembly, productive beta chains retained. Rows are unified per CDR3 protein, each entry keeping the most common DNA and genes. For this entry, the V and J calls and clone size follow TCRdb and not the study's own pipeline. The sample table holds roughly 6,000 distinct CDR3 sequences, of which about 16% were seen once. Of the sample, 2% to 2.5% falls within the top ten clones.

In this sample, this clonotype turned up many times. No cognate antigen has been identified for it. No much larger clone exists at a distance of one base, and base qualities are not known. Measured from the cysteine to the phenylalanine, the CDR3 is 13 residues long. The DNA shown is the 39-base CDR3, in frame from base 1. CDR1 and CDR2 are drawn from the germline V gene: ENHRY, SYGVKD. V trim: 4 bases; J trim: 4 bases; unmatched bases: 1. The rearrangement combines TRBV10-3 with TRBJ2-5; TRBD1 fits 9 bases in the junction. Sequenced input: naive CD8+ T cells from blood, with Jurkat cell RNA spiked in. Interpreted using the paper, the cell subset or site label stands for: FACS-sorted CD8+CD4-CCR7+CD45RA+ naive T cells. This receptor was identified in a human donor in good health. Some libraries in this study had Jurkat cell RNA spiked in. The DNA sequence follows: TGTGCCATCAGTGTGGACAGGGGAGAGACCCAGTACTTC. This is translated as CAISVDRGETQYF.